The 3 T cell receptor beta chains in this list originate from one sample, sequenced in a study of technical replicates of blood from a handful of donors. The protocol was immunoSEQ multiplex PCR, while the TCRdb copy is restricted to in-frame clones and leaves out a portion. The table has roughly 82,000 clones, over 90% seen once. The sequenced material came from T cells isolated from PBMCs. These receptor sequences come from a human donor in good health.

The rearrangement links TRBV6-5 to TRBJ2-7; 8 bases are a match to TRBD2. The CDR3 runs 14 residues. The germline gives CDR1 MNHEY, CDR2 SVGAGI. V shed 2 bases, J shed 4 bases, and the junction held 4 bases outside the gene matches. This CDR3 reads CASSYREGPYEQYF. In nucleotides, the CDR3 is TGTGCCAGCAGTTACCGGGAGGGGCCGTACGAGCAGTACTTC.

CDR3 nucleotides: TGTGCCAGTAGGGAGGACTGGGGCAATCAGCCCCAGCATTTT. Its translation is CASREDWGNQPQHF. The rearrangement joins TRBV19 to TRBJ1-5; no clear D gene. V shed 6 bases and J shed 2 bases, with 11 bases lying between them. This CDR3 is built from 14 residues. The germline CDR1 and CDR2 sequences are LNHDA and SQIVND (reference sequence).

This sequence joins TRBV6-1 and TRBJ2-3; 7 bases line up with TRBD2. The CDR3 length is 15 residues. Trimming cost V 7 bases and J 1 base; bases outside gene matches: 8. Germline V gene data show CDR1 as MNHNS and CDR2 as SASEGT. This chain's CDR3 is CASTPAAGGTDTQYF. In nucleotides, the CDR3 is TGTGCCAGCACCCCCGCGGCGGGAGGCACAGATACGCAGTATTTT.